These 17 T cell receptor beta chains originate from one sample sequenced in a study of blood T cell repertoires in COVID-19. Profiled with immunoSEQ multiplex PCR; TCRdb holds only in-frame clones, not every one. The sample has about 260,000 clones; about 89% are singletons. The sequenced sample consisted of peripheral blood. Every receptor here comes from a woman between 35 and 50 years old who had recovered from COVID-19.

There are a few counts of this clone. CDR3: CASKKVGTSYNEQFF. The CDR3 DNA follows: TGTGCCAGCAAAAAGGTGGGAACTAGCTACAATGAGCAGTTCTTC. The chain carries TRBV27 and TRBJ2-1, with D perhaps TRBD2 (5 bases). V lost 7 bases to trimming and J lost 3 bases, with 16 bases between them. In germline, CDR1 is MNHEY, CDR2 SMNVEV (reference sequence). This CDR3 has 15 amino acids.

This chain joins TRBV5-3 and TRBJ2-3; 9 bases align to TRBD2. TRBV5-3 is filed as an ORF, its function uncertain. The CDR3 has 17 residues. With 3 bases clipped from V and 5 bases from J, the junction kept 13 bases outside the gene matches. CDR3: CARSWGLAGLLGDTQYF. DNA for the CDR3: TGTGCCAGAAGCTGGGGGCTAGCGGGGCTGCTCGGAGATACGCAGTATTTT.

The chain joins TRBV5-1 to TRBJ2-5, with 9 bases fitting TRBD2. The ends lost 1 base at V and 5 bases at J; junction bases unmatched: 9. Germline loops: CDR1 SGHRS, CDR2 YFSETQ. This CDR3 contains 16 residues. For the CDR3, the DNA is TGCGCCAGCAGCTTGTACTTAGCGGGGGCGGAGGAGACCCAGTACTTC. Encoded protein: CASSLYLAGAEETQYF.

About this clone: The junction does not match germline at one end; this may be a read error. This chain links TRBV5-4 with TRBJ2-1, with 15 bases lining up with TRBD2. Germline CDR1 and CDR2: SGHNT and YYREEE (reference sequence). This CDR3 spans 14 amino acids. The CDR3: CASSQGLAGGGRLF. As DNA, the CDR3 is TGTGCCAGCAGCCAAGGACTAGCGGGGGGGGGTAGGCTCTTC.

The rearrangement uses TRBV10-3 and TRBJ2-2, with unresolved D. Germline V gives CDR1 ENHRY, CDR2 SYGVKD. CDR3 length: 14 amino acids. Trimming left V 10 bases short and J 1 base short, with 13 bases between. Here the CDR3 DNA reads TGTGCCACCACCCTGGAGTTGAACACCGGGGAGCTGTTTTTT. Its translation: CATTLELNTGELFF.

The J gene is TRBJ2-3, the V gene TRBV27; 9 positions agree with TRBD1. The CDR3 spans 15 residues. In germline, CDR1 is MNHEY, CDR2 SMNVEV (reference sequence). Trimming took 0 bases from V and 7 from J; bases not matched to a gene: 5. CDR3 bases: TGTGCCAGCAGTTTATCGAGGGACAGGGCCCATACGCAGTATTTT. This encodes CASSLSRDRAHTQYF.

The V gene is TRBV10-3, the J gene TRBJ2-3; TRBD1 aligns across 7 bases. CDR1 and CDR2 from the germline V gene are ENHRY and SYGVKD. The CDR3 has 14 amino acids. J lost 2 bases, V lost 7 bases, and 6 bases had no gene match. CDR3 loop: CAIKSTGITDTQYF. DNA for the CDR3: TGTGCCATCAAGTCGACAGGGATCACAGATACGCAGTATTTT.

V usage is TRBV6-1 and J usage is TRBJ2-6; D uncertain. CDR1 and CDR2 from the germline V gene are MNHNS and SASEGT. CDR3 length: 15 amino acids. The V end lost 0 bases, the J end lost 0 bases, and 3 bases lay between the germline ends. The CDR3 DNA reads as TGTGCCAGCAGTGAAGCCAACTCTGGGGCCAACGTCCTGACTTTC. This sequence encodes CASSEANSGANVLTF.

V usage is TRBV5-6 and J usage is TRBJ2-3; tentative D call: TRBD2 (6 bases). V lost 4 bases and J lost 2, with 14 bases in between. The CDR3 spans 15 residues. Germline CDR1 is SGHDT and CDR2 is YYEEEE. This CDR3 is CASSAAGGYTDTQYF. The CDR3 DNA reads as TGTGCCAGCAGCGCAGCGGGCGGGTACACAGATACGCAGTATTTT.

V gene TRBV24-1 combines with J gene TRBJ1-5; possible D gene TRBD1, 6 bases. Trimming took off 8 bases at V and 1 base at J, with 20 bases between the two ends. CDR3 size: 17 residues. Germline CDR1 is KGHDR and CDR2 is SFDVKD. CDR3 sequence: CATNLKGQYLSNQPQHF. The DNA for the CDR3 is TGTGCCACCAACCTTAAAGGACAGTATTTAAGCAATCAGCCCCAGCATTTT.

The V and J genes are TRBV5-1 and TRBJ1-1, with 8 bases identical to TRBD1. Germline trimming cut 4 bases from V and 7 bases from J; bases unmatched to any gene: 12. The CDR3 runs to 15 residues. Per the germline V gene, CDR1 is SGHRS and CDR2 is YFSETQ. The CDR3 sequence: CASSPGQGEALEAFF. The CDR3 DNA follows: TGCGCCAGCAGCCCCGGACAGGGAGAAGCTCTTGAAGCTTTCTTT. Complete variable domain (other parts from reference TRBV5-1 and TRBJ1-1): KAGVTQTPRYLIKTRGQQVTLSCSPISGHRSVSWYQQTPGQGLQFLFEYFSETQRNKGNFPGRFSGRQFSNSRSEMNVSTLELGDSALYLCASSPGQGEALEAFFGQGTRLTVV.

This clone was recorded a few times. The rearrangement links TRBV14 to TRBJ2-7; the D gene is possibly TRBD1 (5 bases). V lost 2 bases to trimming and J lost 0 bases, with 17 bases between them. Germline values: CDR1 SGHDN, CDR2 FVKESK. The CDR3 spans 17 residues. CDR3 in amino acids: CASSQPGRGSVSYEQYF. CDR3 nucleotide sequence: TGTGCCAGCAGCCAACCAGGAAGGGGTTCAGTCTCCTACGAGCAGTACTTC.

This chain joins TRBV4-2 and TRBJ2-1; 10 positions agree with TRBD1. The ends lost 1 base at V and 0 bases at J; junction bases unmatched: 18. Germline assignment: CDR1 LGHNA and CDR2 YNFKEQ. The CDR3 contains 22 residues. The CDR3 loop reads CASSQGPTPGQGSAYSYNEQFF. CDR3 DNA: TGTGCCAGCAGCCAAGGCCCCACCCCGGGACAGGGGTCGGCTTACTCCTACAATGAGCAGTTCTTC.

CDR3 nucleotides: TGCGCCAGCAGCCAAGAGTCCTGGGGGGGACGGGCGGATAATTCACCCCTCCACTTT. The encoded protein is CASSQESWGGRADNSPLHF. The rearrangement uses TRBV4-3 and TRBJ1-6; possibly TRBD1 for D (5 bases). Trimming removed 0 bases at V and 5 bases at J, with 20 bases between. The CDR3 is 19 amino acids. The V gene's germline CDR1 is LGHNA and CDR2 YSLEER.

The V gene is TRBV19, the J gene TRBJ1-1; maybe TRBD1 (6 bases). The CDR3 has 15 amino acids. Germline-derived CDR1 and CDR2 are LNHDA and SQIVND (reference sequence). V was shortened by 5 bases and J by 0 bases, with 13 bases between the two germline ends. The CDR3 region has the DNA TGTGCCAGTAGTCTGGACAGACGGATGAACACTGAAGCTTTCTTT. The encoded protein is CASSLDRRMNTEAFF.

As regards this clone: This specimen includes other DNA sequences encoding the same CDR3. The chain joins TRBV7-2 to TRBJ2-1; 7 bases align to TRBD2. J gave up 4 bases and V 1 base, and 4 bases lay outside the gene matches. The CDR3 spans 15 residues. The germline V gene encodes CDR1 SGHTA and CDR2 FQGNSA. The CDR3 sequence is CASSLVGGGYNEQFF. The CDR3 DNA is TGTGCCAGCAGCTTAGTGGGCGGGGGTTACAATGAGCAGTTCTTC.

The chain recombines TRBV20-1 with TRBJ1-2; 8 nucleotides align to TRBD1. The V gene end was trimmed by 7 bases and the J gene end by 5 bases; junction bases not matched to a gene: 3. Germline V lookup: CDR1 DFQATT, CDR2 SNEGSKA (reference sequence). This CDR3 contains 11 residues. The CDR3 nucleotides read TGCAGTGTTGGACAGGGATATGGCTACACCTTC. It yields the protein CSVGQGYGYTF.